This is a list of T cell receptor beta chains from one sample in a study of T cells after yellow fever vaccination. TCRdb independently ran MiXCR on the 5' RACE reads; one entry per CDR3 protein. The table shows hundreds of thousands of distinct CDR3 sequences, with approximately 12% occurring only once. The source material was CD4+ T cells sorted from PBMCs, sampled 15 days after the yellow fever booster vaccination. The source of these receptors is a man younger than 35 who received the YFV17D yellow fever vaccine. The CDR3 runs from the conserved cysteine through the conserved F or W. The D gene is left open where the match is weak. Clone size appears in some rows only: once, few, many, or a class for an expanded clone.

TGTGCCAGCAGCTTTGACAGGTCTGGCTACACCTTC CASSFDRSGYTF NA NA TRBJ1-2 TRBV7-2
TGTGCCAGCATCATCCAGGCGGGGGGCTCGAACACTGAAGCTTTCTTT CASIIQAGGSNTEAFF NA NA TRBJ1-1 TRBV12-3/TRBV12-4
TGTGCCAGCAGCCAGTCGGTGAACACTGAAGCTTTCTTT CASSQSVNTEAFF NA NA TRBJ1-1 TRBV7-3
TGCAGTGCTACCCCGTCGGGGACGGCGGCTTTCTTT CSATPSGTAAFF NA few TRBJ1-1 TRBV20-1
TGTGCCAGCAGTTTAATTCGAACTCGCGGGGACACTGAAGCTTTCTTT CASSLIRTRGDTEAFF NA NA TRBJ1-1 TRBV27
TGCAGTGCTAGTTATGCGAACACCGGGGAGCTGTTTTTT CSASYANTGELFF NA many TRBJ2-2 TRBV20-1
TGTGCCAGCAGAGCTGGGACGGCGTCCACCGGGGAGCTGTTTTTT CASRAGTASTGELFF NA few TRBJ2-2 TRBV28
TGTGCCACCAGCAGAGATTGGGACAGGATTCTTGAGACCCAGTACTTC CATSRDWDRILETQYF TRBD1 few TRBJ2-5 TRBV15
TGCGCCAGCAGCCTTGGGACAGGGGGCAGCGAAAAACTGTTTTTT CASSLGTGGSEKLFF TRBD1 NA TRBJ1-4 TRBV4-1
TGTGCCAGCAGCTTACCTACAGGGGGGAGAACCCAGTACTTC CASSLPTGGRTQYF TRBD1 many TRBJ2-5 TRBV11-2
TGTGCCAGCAGCTTCAGAAAAGGGGGGGATGGCTACACCTTC CASSFRKGGDGYTF NA few TRBJ1-2 TRBV7-6
TGTGCCAGCAGCGTTCAGACAGGGGGCGAGATCGGAGAGCAGTTCTTC CASSVQTGGEIGEQFF TRBD1 NA TRBJ2-1 TRBV9
TGTGCCAGCAGTTTAGCGGGGCTCCGCCGGGACATTCAGTACTTC CASSLAGLRRDIQYF NA NA TRBJ2-4 TRBV12-3/TRBV12-4
TGTGCCAGCACGCAAACAGGGTCCGGGGCCAACGTCCTGACTTTC CASTQTGSGANVLTF NA NA TRBJ2-6 TRBV3-1
TGTGCCACCAGTGCTAGCGGGAGCTCTGGAAACACCATATATTTT CATSASGSSGNTIYF NA NA TRBJ1-3 TRBV24-1
TGTGCCAGCAGCTTAGCACCGCAAAATACGCAGTATTTT CASSLAPQNTQYF NA few TRBJ2-3 TRBV7-6
TGTGCCAGCAGCACCTACAGCGCCGACAACATTCAGTACTTC CASSTYSADNIQYF NA few TRBJ2-4 TRBV7-2
TGCAGTGCTCACGAACCGGGCCGCCTAGGGGGCTACACCTTC CSAHEPGRLGGYTF NA few TRBJ1-2 TRBV20-1
TGTGCCAGCGAGGGGCTTCACGCGGGGGGGCTCGGTGAGCAGTTCTTC CASEGLHAGGLGEQFF TRBD2 many TRBJ2-1 TRBV6-2/TRBV6-3
TGCGCCAGCAGCTTTGTTAGCGGGTTAGAGACCCAGTACTTC CASSFVSGLETQYF TRBD2 NA TRBJ2-5 TRBV5-1
TGCGCCAGCAGCCAAGTCGTCGGCTCTGGGGCCAACGTCCTGACTTTC CASSQVVGSGANVLTF NA few TRBJ2-6 TRBV4-1
TGTGCCAGCGGCGAACAGGGGGCAGGGACTGAAGCTTTCTTT CASGEQGAGTEAFF TRBD1 NA TRBJ1-1 TRBV6-2/TRBV6-3
TGTGCCAGCAGCCAAGCGACAGGGAATGGCTACACCTTC CASSQATGNGYTF TRBD1 NA TRBJ1-2 TRBV7-2
TGCAGTGCTAGGCTCCCGGGACTTTACGAAGATCAAGAGACCCAGTACTTC CSARLPGLYEDQETQYF NA many TRBJ2-5 TRBV20-1
TGTGCCAGCAGTTTGATAAAGACCCAGTACTTC CASSLIKTQYF NA few TRBJ2-5 TRBV12-3/TRBV12-4